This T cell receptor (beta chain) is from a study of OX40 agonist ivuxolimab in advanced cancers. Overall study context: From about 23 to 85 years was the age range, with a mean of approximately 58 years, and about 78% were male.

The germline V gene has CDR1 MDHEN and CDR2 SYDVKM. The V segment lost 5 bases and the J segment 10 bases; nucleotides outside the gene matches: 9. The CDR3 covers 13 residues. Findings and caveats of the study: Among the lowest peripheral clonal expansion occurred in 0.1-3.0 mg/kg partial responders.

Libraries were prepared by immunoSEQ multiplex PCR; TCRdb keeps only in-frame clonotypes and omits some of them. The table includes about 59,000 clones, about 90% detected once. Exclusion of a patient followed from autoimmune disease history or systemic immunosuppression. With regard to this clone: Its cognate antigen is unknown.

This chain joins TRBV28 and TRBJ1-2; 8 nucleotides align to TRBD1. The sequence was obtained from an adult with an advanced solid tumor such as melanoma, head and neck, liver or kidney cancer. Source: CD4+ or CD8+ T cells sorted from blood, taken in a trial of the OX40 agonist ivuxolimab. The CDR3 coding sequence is TGTGCCAGCAGTCTAGACAGGGGCTGGAACTACACCTTC. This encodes CASSLDRGWNYTF.